This T cell receptor (beta chain) was captured by sequencing in a study of T cell changes during pregnancy in multiple sclerosis. This table comes from immunoSEQ multiplex PCR, and its TCRdb copy is limited to in-frame clones, with some not included. There are 55,000 or so clones in the sample; over 80% occur only once, and about 0.6% lies in the top ten. This CDR3 has 14 amino acids. Germline V gives CDR1 SGHTA, CDR2 FQGNSA. After removal of 1 base from V and 10 bases from J, the junction contained 9 bases not matched to a gene. This receptor was obtained from a female donor with multiple sclerosis, enrolled in a pregnancy study. The rearrangement links TRBV7-2 to TRBJ1-1; 7 bases map to TRBD1. The material sequenced was CD4+ T cells from peripheral blood mononuclear cells, taken after pregnancy. In nucleotides, the CDR3 is TGTGCCAGCAGCTTAGAGGGTCGACAGGGTGGAGCTTTCTTT. It codes for CASSLEGRQGGAFF.